One sample yielded the 15 T cell receptor beta chains listed below, sequenced in a study of vaccination effects on CD4 cells after COVID-19. ViraFEST assay sequencing came after antigen-specific CD4+ T cells were expanded with viral peptide pools. It was after around 10 days of culture that CD4+ T cells were isolated. Absence of prior SARS-CoV-2 infection characterized the vaccine recipients, who showed negative nucleocapsid antibodies. No antigen has been identified for these receptors. TCRdb keeps only in-frame clones here, not all; method: immunoSEQ multiplex PCR. The sample has 77,000 or so clones, 78% seen once. The sequencing used CD4+ T cells from PBMCs cultured with SARS-CoV-2 spike peptides, collected before COVID-19 vaccination. The origin of the receptors is a human donor who received a COVID-19 vaccine.

This clone has a single count. V usage is TRBV3-1 (or the pseudogene TRBV3-2) and J usage is TRBJ2-5; 12 bases line up with TRBD2. CDR1 is LGHDT and CDR2 is YNNKEL in the germline V gene (reference sequence). The CDR3 loop spans 17 amino acids. With 3 bases clipped from V and 5 bases from J, the junction kept 10 bases outside the gene matches. CDR3 loop: CASSHASGGAGRETQYF. CDR3 DNA: TGTGCCAGCAGCCACGCTAGCGGGGGGGCCGGTCGGGAGACCCAGTACTTC.

The chain carries TRBV5-1 and TRBJ2-2; 9 nucleotides align to TRBD2. The J segment lost 1 base and the V segment lost 1 base, leaving 5 bases of the junction unmatched. The CDR3 contains 17 residues. Germline V lookup: CDR1 SGHRS, CDR2 YFSETQ. CDR3 coding DNA: TGCGCCAGCAGCTTGAATAGCGGGGGCCAGAACACCGGGGAGCTGTTTTTT. This codes for CASSLNSGGQNTGELFF. Full variable domain (remainder filled in from reference TRBV5-1 and TRBJ2-2): KAGVTQTPRYLIKTRGQQVTLSCSPISGHRSVSWYQQTPGQGLQFLFEYFSETQRNKGNFPGRFSGRQFSNSRSEMNVSTLELGDSALYLCASSLNSGGQNTGELFFGEGSRLTVL.

This chain joins TRBV28 and TRBJ2-4; 7 bases align to TRBD1. CDR1 is MDHEN, CDR2 SYDVKM, per germline. There are 16 residues in the CDR3. J gave up 0 bases and V 5 bases, and 7 bases lay outside the gene matches. The CDR3 DNA reads TGTGCCAGCAGTGCCCCGGGACAGTTAGCCAAAAACATTCAGTACTTC. Amino acids: CASSAPGQLAKNIQYF.

The chain couples TRBV7-8 to TRBJ2-1; tentative D call: TRBD2 (7 bases). The CDR3 is 15 residues long. Germline loops: CDR1 SGHVS, CDR2 FQNEAQ. The ends were cut back, 2 bases at V and 3 bases at J, with 11 bases in the middle. CDR3 sequence: CASSLRRGRYNEQFF. In DNA, the CDR3 is TGTGCCAGCAGCTTACGGCGGGGGCGCTACAATGAGCAGTTCTTC. The full variable domain, rest sourced from reference TRBV7-8 and TRBJ2-1, is GAGVSQSPRYKVAKRGQDVALRCDPISGHVSLFWYQQALGQGPEFLTYFQNEAQLDKSGLPSDRFFAERPEGSVSTLKIQRTQQEDSAVYLCASSLRRGRYNEQFFGPGTRLTVL.

The J gene is TRBJ1-2, the V gene TRBV12-3 or TRBV12-4; D is ambiguous. The CDR3 contains 11 residues. V lost 6 bases to trimming and J lost 7 bases, with 9 bases between them. The DNA for the CDR3 is TGTGCCAGCAGCCGCGGTGGTGGCTACACCTTC. It translates to CASSRGGGYTF.

J is TRBJ1-6 and V is TRBV7-2; TRBD1 aligns across 10 bases. The germline V gene encodes CDR1 SGHTA and CDR2 FQGNSA. Trimming removed 10 bases from V and 7 bases from J; junction bases left unmatched: 4. The CDR3 spans 13 residues. CDR3 sequence reads: CAIDRGRNSPLHF. In DNA form, the CDR3 reads TGTGCCATAGACAGGGGGCGAAATTCACCCCTCCACTTT.

The chain combines TRBV19 with TRBJ1-1; maybe TRBD1 (5 bases). The V gene lost 4 bases and the J gene lost 1 base, with 10 bases spanning the gap. CDR3 length: 14 residues. Germline assignment: CDR1 LNHDA and CDR2 SQIVND (reference sequence). The CDR3 region is CASSNDRENTEAFF. DNA for the CDR3: TGTGCCAGTAGTAACGACAGAGAGAACACTGAAGCTTTCTTT.

The V and J genes are TRBV10-1 and TRBJ2-2; TRBD1 agrees at 7 bases. V lost 3 bases, J lost 2 bases, and 3 bases stayed unmatched. The CDR3 totals 15 residues. The germline gives CDR1 WNHNN, CDR2 SYGVQD (reference sequence). The chain's CDR3 is CASSDRGRNTGELFF. CDR3 nucleotide sequence: TGCGCCAGCAGTGACAGGGGGAGAAACACCGGGGAGCTGTTTTTT.

This clone has only one observation. V gene TRBV15 combines with J gene TRBJ2-1; D unclear. Germline-derived CDR1 and CDR2 are LNHNV and YYDKDF (reference sequence). This CDR3 region has 16 residues. Trimming removed 3 bases at V and 9 bases at J, with 21 bases between. The CDR3: CATSSQSTLSSGEQFF. DNA for the CDR3: TGTGCCACCAGCAGCCAATCGACTCTCAGCTCGGGTGAGCAGTTCTTC. Full variable domain (remainder filled in from reference TRBV15 and TRBJ2-1): DAMVIQNPRYQVTQFGKPVTLSCSQTLNHNVMYWYQQKSSQAPKLLFHYYDKDFNNEADTPDNFQSRRPNTSFCFLDIRSPGLGDTAMYLCATSSQSTLSSGEQFFGPGTRLTVL.

V usage is TRBV19 and J usage is TRBJ2-3, with a tentative D call TRBD2 (6 bases). This CDR3 region has 14 residues. The germline V and J ends were trimmed by 6 bases and 0 bases, with 10 bases remaining between them. Germline lookup yields CDR1 LNHDA and CDR2 SQIVND (reference sequence). The CDR3 region is CASRAGPSTDTQYF. CDR3 in DNA: TGTGCCAGTAGAGCGGGTCCGAGCACAGATACGCAGTATTTT.

V and J are TRBV12-5 and TRBJ2-3; D gene unclear. The CDR3 consists of 18 residues. The germline V and J ends were trimmed by 2 bases and 3 bases, with 21 bases remaining between them. Germline CDR1 is LGHNT and CDR2 is FRNRAP. DNA for the CDR3: TGTGCTAGTGGTTTGACCGTAGACGGAATTGTTGGGACAGATACGCAGTATTTT. Encoded protein: CASGLTVDGIVGTDTQYF.

In this sample, this clone turned up once. The chain carries TRBV13 and TRBJ2-1; D remains ambiguous. The V end lost 7 bases, the J end lost 2 bases, and 18 bases lay between the germline ends. The CDR3 contains 16 residues. From germline, CDR1 is PRHDT and CDR2 FYEKMQ (reference sequence). Here the CDR3 DNA reads TGTGCCAGCACCCACTTCGGCGGCGCAGCCTACAATGAGCAGTTCTTC. It specifies CASTHFGGAAYNEQFF.

This clone came up a few times. In nucleotides, the CDR3 is TGCGCCAGCAGCTTGGGGCCGGGAGGGACCGGGGAGCTGTTTTTT. Residues: CASSLGPGGTGELFF. The chain couples TRBV5-1 to TRBJ2-2; 8 positions agree with TRBD2. The germline V gene encodes CDR1 SGHRS and CDR2 YFSETQ. The CDR3 extends over 15 amino acids. Trimming at V came to 0 bases and at J to 5 bases, leaving 3 bases not matched to a gene.

The chain uses TRBV7-2 and TRBJ2-5; 12 nucleotides agree with TRBD2. The germline V gene encodes CDR1 SGHTA and CDR2 FQGNSA. CDR3 length: 18 amino acids. The V gene end was trimmed by 5 bases and the J gene end by 0 bases; junction bases not matched to a gene: 10. DNA for the CDR3: TGTGCCAGCAGCCTTAAGGCCCTAGCGGGGGGGAACCAAGAGACCCAGTACTTC. It encodes CASSLKALAGGNQETQYF.

This rearrangement joins TRBV9 to TRBJ1-1, with 9 bases aligning to TRBD1. V shed 3 bases, J shed 3 bases, and the junction held 6 bases outside the gene matches. This CDR3 is built from 15 residues. CDR1 is SGDLS and CDR2 is YYNGEE in the germline V gene. The CDR3 sequence: CASSAPTGGHTEAFF. As DNA, the CDR3 is TGTGCCAGCAGCGCCCCGACAGGGGGGCACACTGAAGCTTTCTTT.